This T cell receptor beta chain appears in the sequencing data of a study of blood T cells in healthy people across ages. For the second PCR, which ran for 7 to 11 cycles, a sample-barcoded 5' primer and a J-beta primer mix were used. TCRdb re-derived calls from the 5' RACE reads in MiXCR, one entry per CDR3 protein. The sample has some 920,000 distinct CDR3 sequences, roughly 51% seen once. Trimming took off 4 bases at V and 0 bases at J, with 7 bases between the two ends. CDR1 DFQATT and CDR2 SNEGSKA come from the germline V gene (reference sequence). This CDR3 spans 12 amino acids. The material sequenced was blood. The sequence derives from a woman aged 55-69 years in good health. J is TRBJ2-7 and V is TRBV20-1; D possibly corresponds to TRBD1 (6 bases). For the CDR3, the DNA is TGCAGTGCTATACAGGGCTCCTACGAGCAGTACTTC. Translation: CSAIQGSYEQYF.